Here is one T cell receptor beta chain with its context. The data stem from a study of blood T cell repertoires in COVID-19. CDR3 length equals 13 residues. V gave up 7 bases and J gave up 5 bases, with 14 bases separating them. CDR1 MNHEY and CDR2 SVGAGI come from the germline V gene. Assay used: immunoSEQ multiplex PCR; TCRdb lists only in-frame clones, some missing. The data hold around 250,000 clones, with over 75% observed a single time. The rearrangement uses TRBV6-5 and TRBJ1-1, with D hard to call. The TCR sequence derives from a woman between 45 and 60 years old who had recovered from COVID-19. The sample taken for sequencing was PBMCs or T cells enriched from blood (not recorded which). CDR3 nucleotides: TGTGCCAGCACGGGAGGGTCGAGGACTGAAGCTTTCTTT. Translated, it gives CASTGGSRTEAFF.